This T cell receptor beta chain was obtained from a study of cytomegalovirus exposure and HLA in healthy donors. General study findings and limits: Fewer than 200 TCR beta chains were listed as cytomegalovirus-associated. Relative to the approximately 660-donor mean, N-insertions were reportedly fewer in an Asian-associated ancestry cluster in a later analysis.

This PCR relied on a set of 60 Vbeta primers and 13 Jbeta primers. The table came from immunoSEQ multiplex PCR; TCRdb's copy has only in-frame clones and leaves some out. The sample includes about 140,000 clones, approximately 70% of them seen just once. The CDR3 is made up of 15 amino acids. With regard to this clone: Its antigen remains unidentified.

The rearrangement links TRBV21-1 to TRBJ1-1; whether TRBD1, the table's D call, matches the DNA was not checked. TRBV21-1 is designated a pseudogene. Sequencing input: PBMCs. This receptor was identified in a woman in her twenties or thirties in good health and CMV-seronegative. Here the CDR3 DNA reads TGTGCCAGCAGCAGGACGTCGATTTACAGGGGAGAAGCTTTCTTT. Translating it yields CASSRTSIYRGEAFF.